This T cell receptor (beta chain) derives from a study of human T cells and chemical hapten exposure. The time point: patch test 2, 6 weeks after DPC sensitization. The treatment is: therapeutic diphenylcyclopropenone sensitization with weekly scalp DPC. One entry per CDR3 protein, called by TCRdb with MiXCR from the RACE reads. The sample holds more than 110,000 distinct CDR3 sequences, over 9.5% seen once. This clonotype was recorded a few times. This receptor was taken from a woman aged 45-65 years with alopecia areata. Some clones in this sample may be carry-over from other donors' samples. Sequencing was performed on whole blood, taken in connection with sensitization to the hapten diphenylcyclopropenone (DPC).

This CDR3 is CASSDSVELRPFF. Written as DNA, the CDR3 is TGTGCCAGCAGCGATTCTGTAGAGTTGCGTCCGTTCTTC. The chain recombines TRBV3-1 with TRBJ2-1; D unclear. CDR1 is LGHDT, CDR2 YNNKEL, per germline (reference sequence). The CDR3 length is 13 residues. V lost 5 bases and J 15 bases, leaving 20 bases between the germline ends.